A selection of T cell receptor beta chains follows, all from one sample in a study of T cell repertoires in cytomegalovirus infection. TCRdb reanalysed the reads using MiXCR and keeps one entry per CDR3 protein. The sample includes approximately 700,000 distinct CDR3 sequences, under 40% of them seen just once. The sequencing sample was made of PBMCs. Receptor source: a human donor in good health (CMV status not recorded). Some clones in this sample may be carry-over from other donors' samples. CDR3s include the opening cysteine and the closing phenylalanine or tryptophan. A D gene is named only where the DNA matches it firmly. Only some rows state a clone size, as once, few, many or a class for expanded clones.

. TRBJ2-2 few TRBV7-8 TGTGCCAGAAGCTTAGTCATCGGCGGGGAGATGTTTTTT CARSLVIGGEMFF
. TRBJ2-5 once TRBV11-2 TGTGCCAGCAGCTTAGGGGTTGTAGAGACCCAGTACTTC CASSLGVVETQYF
TRBD2 TRBJ2-1 few TRBV12-3/TRBV12-4 TGTGCCAGCAGTTTAAGAGCGGGGGGGCGGGATGAGCAGTTCTTC CASSLRAGGRDEQFF
. TRBJ1-2 many TRBV6-2/TRBV6-3 TGTGCCAGCAGCCCAACCGCCGGGGGAGGCTACACCTTC CASSPTAGGGYTF
TRBD1 TRBJ1-1 many TRBV4-1 TGCGCCAGCAGCCAGACCAGGGGGCGGTTGAACACTGAAGCTTTCTTT CASSQTRGRLNTEAFF
. TRBJ2-6 few TRBV14 TGTGCCAGCAGCCAAGATAGGGGGGCGCGGGGGGCCAACGTCCTGACTTTC CASSQDRGARGANVLTF
. TRBJ1-5 few TRBV19 TGTGCCAGTAGTATAGGGTACAGGGTTGACAATCAGCCCCAGCATTTT CASSIGYRVDNQPQHF
. TRBJ1-2 . TRBV7-8 TGTGCCAGCAGCTTAGTAGTGGGGGACCTGGAGGTTAACTATGGCTACACCTTC CASSLVVGDLEVNYGYTF
TRBD2 TRBJ2-1 . TRBV20-1 TGCAGTGCCCGGACTAGCTCAAATGAGCAGTTCTTC CSARTSSNEQFF
. TRBJ2-2 . TRBV6-5 TGTGCCAGCAGTTACAGGGGCCACACCGGGGAGCTGTTTTTT CASSYRGHTGELFF
TRBD2 TRBJ2-7 . TRBV20-1 TGCAGTGCTAGAGATTATGGGACTAGTGCGTACGAGCAGTACTTC CSARDYGTSAYEQYF
TRBD1 TRBJ1-5 few TRBV7-8 TGTGCCAGCAGCCGTTGGGACAGGGGAAATCAGCCCCAGCATTTT CASSRWDRGNQPQHF